Given below is one T cell receptor beta chain in context. The sample comes from a study of control samples from healthy donors and cancer patients. The CDR3 length is 17 residues. V trimming: 3 bases; J trimming: 5 bases; junction bases outside the gene matches: 14. Germline V gene sequence: CDR1 LNHDA, CDR2 SQIVND (reference sequence). The protocol was immunoSEQ multiplex PCR, while the TCRdb copy is restricted to in-frame clones and leaves out a portion. The sample shows some 79,000 clones, over 75% of them seen only once. This TCR derives from a woman between 50 and 59 years old in good health. This chain joins TRBV19 and TRBJ1-2, with 8 bases identical to TRBD1. Sequenced sample: blood. DNA for the CDR3: TGTGCCAGTAGTATCCGGTCTCCGGACAGGGACACTTATGGCTACACCTTC. It is translated as CASSIRSPDRDTYGYTF.